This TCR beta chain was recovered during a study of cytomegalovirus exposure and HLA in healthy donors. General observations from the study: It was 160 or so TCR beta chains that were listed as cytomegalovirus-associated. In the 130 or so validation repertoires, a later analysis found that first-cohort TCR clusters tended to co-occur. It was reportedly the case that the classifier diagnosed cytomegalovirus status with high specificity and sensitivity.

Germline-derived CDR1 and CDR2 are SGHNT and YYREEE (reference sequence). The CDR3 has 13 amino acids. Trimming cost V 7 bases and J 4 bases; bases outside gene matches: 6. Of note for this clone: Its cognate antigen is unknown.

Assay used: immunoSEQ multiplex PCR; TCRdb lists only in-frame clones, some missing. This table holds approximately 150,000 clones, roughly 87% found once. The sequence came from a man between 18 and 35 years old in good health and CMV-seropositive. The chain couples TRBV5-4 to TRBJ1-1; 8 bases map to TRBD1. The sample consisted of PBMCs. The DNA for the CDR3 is TGTGCCAGCGCGAGGACAGGGCTCACTGAAGCTTTCTTT. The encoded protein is CASARTGLTEAFF.